The 9 T cell receptor beta chains listed next were all sequenced from one sample in a study of OX40 agonist ivuxolimab in advanced cancers. Sequencing used immunoSEQ multiplex PCR; TCRdb keeps in-frame clones, though not all of them. The sample lists roughly 50,000 clones, approximately 80% occurring once. The material sequenced was CD4+ or CD8+ T cells sorted from blood, taken in a trial of the OX40 agonist ivuxolimab. Source of these receptors: an adult with an advanced solid tumor such as melanoma, head and neck, liver or kidney cancer.

V gene TRBV4-3 combines with J gene TRBJ2-5, with unresolved D. V lost 1 base, J lost 3 bases, and 9 bases lay in between. This CDR3 contains 14 residues. Germline V gives CDR1 LGHNA, CDR2 YSLEER. CDR3 in amino acids: CASSQGGWEETQYF. DNA for the CDR3: TGCGCCAGCAGCCAAGGAGGTTGGGAAGAGACCCAGTACTTC.

The chain links TRBV18 to TRBJ2-1, with TRBD2 matching 12 bases. Germline values: CDR1 KGHSH, CDR2 LQKENI. The junction had 1 base not matched to a gene; V was cut back by 0 bases and J by 7 bases. The CDR3 totals 15 residues. The CDR3 spells CASSPPGTSGNEQFF. The CDR3 DNA sequence: TGTGCCAGCTCACCACCGGGGACTAGCGGGAATGAGCAGTTCTTC.

The rearrangement joins TRBV7-8 to TRBJ2-7, with 10 nucleotides matching TRBD2. Germline loops: CDR1 SGHVS, CDR2 FQNEAQ. There are 15 residues in the CDR3. V gave up 3 bases and J gave up 1 base; unmatched junction bases: 3. The CDR3 is CASSFRTSGSYEQYF. The CDR3 DNA is TGTGCCAGCAGCTTTCGGACTAGCGGTTCCTACGAGCAGTACTTC.

The rearrangement uses TRBV18 and TRBJ2-7; D might be TRBD1 (6 bases). V lost 3 bases, J lost 0 bases, and 12 bases lay in between. The CDR3 has 15 amino acids. Germline V gene data show CDR1 as KGHSH and CDR2 as LQKENI. In nucleotides, the CDR3 is TGTGCCAGCTCACCCCTGGGGGCCGCCTCCTACGAGCAGTACTTC. Its translation: CASSPLGAASYEQYF.

V usage is TRBV28 and J usage is TRBJ1-2, with TRBD1 matching 7 bases. Looked up from germline, CDR1 is MDHEN and CDR2 is SYDVKM. Trimming at V came to 10 bases and at J to 0 bases, leaving 5 bases not matched to a gene. The CDR3 covers 13 residues. The CDR3 DNA reads TGTGCCATCTCAGGGGGATCTAACTATGGCTACACCTTC. Protein sequence: CAISGGSNYGYTF.

This clone was picked up one time. The rearrangement joins TRBV6-5 to TRBJ1-2, with TRBD1 as a possible D gene (5 bases). The CDR3 spans 13 residues. The ends were cut back, 5 bases at V and 4 bases at J, with 11 bases in the middle. Germline V gene sequence: CDR1 MNHEY, CDR2 SVGAGI. CDR3 amino acids: CASSPGLFYGYTF. The CDR3 bases are TGTGCCAGCAGTCCGGGACTCTTCTATGGCTACACCTTC.

This chain's CDR3 is CAWSVSRYTQYF. The CDR3 DNA reads TGTGCCTGGAGTGTCAGTAGGTATACGCAGTATTTT. The genes are TRBV30 and TRBJ2-3; D uncertain. Germline-derived CDR1 and CDR2 are GTSNPN and SVGIG (reference sequence). The CDR3 runs to 12 residues. Trimming pared 0 bases from V and 7 bases from J, leaving 8 bases between. The full variable domain, its missing parts supplied by reference TRBV30 and TRBJ2-3, is SQTIHQWPATLVQPVGSPLSLECTVEGTSNPNLYWYRQAAGRGLQLLFYSVGIGQISSEVPQNLSASRPQDRQFILSSKKLLLSDSGFYLCAWSVSRYTQYFGPGTRLTVL.

Only one count was recorded for this clone. The chain is built from TRBV28 and TRBJ1-2; the D gene is possibly TRBD1 (5 bases). The CDR3 has 13 residues. V was trimmed by 5 bases and J by 4 bases, leaving 11 bases between them. CDR1 and CDR2 (germline): MDHEN, SYDVKM. The CDR3: CASSAGRIYGYTF. CDR3 in DNA: TGTGCCAGCAGTGCGGGACGGATCTATGGCTACACCTTC.

This chain uses TRBV20-1 with TRBJ2-1; no clear D gene. Trimming left V 6 bases short and J 7 bases short, with 7 bases between. This CDR3 is built from 10 residues. Germline V lookup: CDR1 DFQATT, CDR2 SNEGSKA (reference sequence). The CDR3 sequence: CSASKNEQFF. The CDR3 DNA follows: TGCAGTGCCTCAAAAAATGAGCAGTTCTTC.